This note documents a single T cell receptor (beta chain) sequence. The antigen is not known. Sample-barcoded 5' priming and a J-beta primer mix drove a second PCR of roughly 6 to 12 cycles. Each cDNA was tagged by a template-switch adaptor containing 12 random nucleotides. In TCRdb, the 5' RACE reads were re-called with MiXCR into one record per CDR3 protein. The sample carries about 680,000 distinct CDR3 sequences, more than 40% recorded once. The data derive from a study of blood T cells in healthy people across ages. CDR3 length: 18 amino acids. Germline V lookup: CDR1 DFQATT, CDR2 SNEGSKA (reference sequence). Notes on the study in general: The unknown donor CMV status may have confounded expanded clonotype changes. Among T cells, TCR beta diversity per million cells dropped roughly linearly as age rose.

The sequenced sample was blood. V and J are TRBV20-1 and TRBJ2-4; 11 nucleotides agree with TRBD2. The J call is doubtful: the DNA matches TRBJ2-7 better. The source of this sequence is a woman between 55 and 75 years old in good health. The DNA for the CDR3 is TGCAGTGCGGTACCAGTAAATCGGTTAGCGGGAGGGCACCACGAGCAGTACTTC. Residues: CSAVPVNRLAGGHHEQYF.